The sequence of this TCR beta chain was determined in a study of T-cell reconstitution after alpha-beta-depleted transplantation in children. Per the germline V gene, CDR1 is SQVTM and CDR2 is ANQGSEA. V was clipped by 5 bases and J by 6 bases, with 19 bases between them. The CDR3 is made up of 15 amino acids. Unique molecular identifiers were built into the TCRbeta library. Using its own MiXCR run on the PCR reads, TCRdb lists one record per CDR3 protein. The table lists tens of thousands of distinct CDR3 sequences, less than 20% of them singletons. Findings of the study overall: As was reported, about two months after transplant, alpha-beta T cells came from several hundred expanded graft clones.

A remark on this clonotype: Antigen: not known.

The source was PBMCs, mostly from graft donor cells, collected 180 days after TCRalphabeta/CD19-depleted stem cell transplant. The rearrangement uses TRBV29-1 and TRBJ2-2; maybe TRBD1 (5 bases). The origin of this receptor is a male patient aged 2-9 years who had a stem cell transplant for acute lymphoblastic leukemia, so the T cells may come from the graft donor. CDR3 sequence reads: CSVRDGQGSPGELFF. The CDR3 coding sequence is TGCAGCGTTCGAGACGGGCAGGGAAGTCCCGGGGAGCTGTTTTTT.